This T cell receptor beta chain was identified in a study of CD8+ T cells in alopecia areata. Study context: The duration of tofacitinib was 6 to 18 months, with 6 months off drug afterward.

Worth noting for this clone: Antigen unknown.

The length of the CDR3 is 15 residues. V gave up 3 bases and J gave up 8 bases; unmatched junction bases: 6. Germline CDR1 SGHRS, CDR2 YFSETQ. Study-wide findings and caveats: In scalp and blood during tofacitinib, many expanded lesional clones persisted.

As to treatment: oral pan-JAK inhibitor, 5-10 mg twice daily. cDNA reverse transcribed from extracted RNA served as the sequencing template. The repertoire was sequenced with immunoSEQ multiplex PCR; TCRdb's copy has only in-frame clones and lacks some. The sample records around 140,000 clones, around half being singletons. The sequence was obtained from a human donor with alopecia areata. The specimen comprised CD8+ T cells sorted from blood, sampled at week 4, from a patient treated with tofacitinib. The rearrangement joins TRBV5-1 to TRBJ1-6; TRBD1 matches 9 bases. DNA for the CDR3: TGCGCCAGCAGCTCCTGGGGACAGGGTTATTCACCCCTCCACTTT. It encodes CASSSWGQGYSPLHF.